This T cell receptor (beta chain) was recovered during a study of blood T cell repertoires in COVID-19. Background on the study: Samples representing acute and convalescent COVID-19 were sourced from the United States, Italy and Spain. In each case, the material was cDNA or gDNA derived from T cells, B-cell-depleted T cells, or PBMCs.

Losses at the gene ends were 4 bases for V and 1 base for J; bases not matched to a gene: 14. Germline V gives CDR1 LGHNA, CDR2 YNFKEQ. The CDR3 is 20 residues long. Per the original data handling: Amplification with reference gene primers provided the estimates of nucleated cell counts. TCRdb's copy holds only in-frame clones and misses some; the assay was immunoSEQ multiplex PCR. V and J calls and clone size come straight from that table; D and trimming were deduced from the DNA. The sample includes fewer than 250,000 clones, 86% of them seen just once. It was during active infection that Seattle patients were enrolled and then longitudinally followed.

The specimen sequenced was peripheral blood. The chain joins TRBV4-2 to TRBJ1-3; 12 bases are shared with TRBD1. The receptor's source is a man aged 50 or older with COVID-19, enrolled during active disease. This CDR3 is CASSPASRDRGHVSGNTIYF. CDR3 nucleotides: TGTGCCAGCAGCCCCGCCTCCCGGGACAGGGGGCACGTTTCTGGAAACACCATATATTTT.